The rows below give T cell receptor beta chains drawn from one sample of a study of cytomegalovirus exposure and HLA in healthy donors. Clones were read by immunoSEQ multiplex PCR, and TCRdb kept only the in-frame ones, dropping some. The sample records about 180,000 clones, around 77% being singletons. Specimen: PBMCs. The origin of the receptors is a man in his fifties or sixties in good health and CMV-seronegative. Each CDR3 is given with its conserved first and last residue. D genes are given only for firm matches. Not all rows give a size; the values are once, few, many and, for expanded clones, a class.

j_call v_call clone_size d_call cdr3_aa cdr3_nt
TRBJ2-7 TRBV28 once TRBD2 CASSSLNWAGGGYEQYF TGTGCCAGCAGTTCTCTGAATTGGGCGGGAGGAGGCTACGAGCAGTACTTC
TRBJ1-4 TRBV5-1 once TRBD1 CASSPAQGIEEKLFF TGCGCCAGCAGCCCTGCACAGGGGATAGAAGAAAAACTGTTTTTT
TRBJ2-5 TRBV18 NA NA CASSPQGLGETQYF TGTGCCAGCTCACCTCAGGGTCTGGGGGAGACCCAGTACTTC
TRBJ1-1 TRBV4-3 NA TRBD1 CASSQSRLGQGRLNTEAFF TGCGCCAGCAGCCAAAGCCGACTTGGACAGGGAAGACTGAACACTGAAGCTTTCTTT
TRBJ2-3 TRBV6-1 NA TRBD2 CASTLGLATTDTQYF TGTGCCAGCACCTTGGGACTAGCGACGACAGATACGCAGTATTTT
TRBJ2-5 TRBV5-1 once TRBD2 CASSSAPTSEVETQYF TGCGCCAGCAGCTCAGCGCCCACTAGCGAAGTGGAGACCCAGTACTTC
TRBJ1-4 TRBV30 few TRBD1 CAWSVRGDANEKLFF TGTGCCTGGAGTGTCAGGGGGGACGCTAATGAAAAACTGTTTTTT
TRBJ1-3 TRBV5-4 NA NA CASSPAGGGGNTIYF TGTGCCAGCAGCCCCGCCGGGGGTGGGGGAAACACCATATATTTT
TRBJ2-1 TRBV9 NA TRBD1 CASSGVPGQGFNEQFF TGTGCCAGCAGCGGAGTCCCGGGACAGGGTTTCAATGAGCAGTTCTTC
TRBJ1-5 TRBV2 once NA CASSARGAQHF TGTGCCAGCAGTGCGAGAGGAGCCCAGCATTTT
TRBJ2-5 TRBV6-1 NA NA CASREPGKETQYF TGTGCCAGCAGGGAGCCGGGAAAAGAGACCCAGTACTTC
TRBJ2-7 TRBV19 NA NA CASSPQGFYEQYF TGTGCCAGTAGTCCACAGGGCTTCTACGAGCAGTACTTC
TRBJ1-1 TRBV7-8 NA TRBD1 CASSLQGFYTEAFF TGTGCCAGCAGTTTACAGGGGTTTTACACTGAAGCTTTCTTT
TRBJ2-3 TRBV9 NA TRBD2 CASDASGSYTDTQYF TGTGCCAGCGACGCAAGCGGGAGTTACACAGATACGCAGTATTTT
TRBJ1-1 TRBV6-1 few NA CASSDFRGTEAFF TGTGCCAGCAGTGACTTCCGGGGAACTGAAGCTTTCTTT
TRBJ2-1 TRBV28 NA TRBD2 CASSTTRAGGAEQFF TGTGCCAGCAGTACGACCCGGGCGGGGGGGGCTGAGCAGTTCTTC
TRBJ2-7 TRBV6-6 once TRBD2 CASSGREERDEQYF TGTGCCAGCAGTGGGCGGGAGGAACGAGACGAGCAGTACTTC
TRBJ2-7 TRBV5-1 NA TRBD2 CASSSFGTSGIWEQYF TGCGCCAGCAGCTCGTTCGGGACTAGCGGGATATGGGAGCAGTACTTC
TRBJ2-2 TRBV28 once NA CASSPRFTGELFF TGTGCCAGCAGTCCCAGGTTCACCGGGGAGCTGTTTTTT
TRBJ1-6 TRBV4-1 NA NA CASSQSVVIRASNSPLHF TGCGCCAGCAGCCAATCGGTTGTAATCAGGGCCAGCAATTCACCCCTCCACTTT
TRBJ1-5 TRBV2 NA TRBD1 CASSGTGDQPQHF TGTGCCAGCTCCGGGACAGGGGATCAGCCCCAGCATTTT
TRBJ2-1 TRBV15 NA TRBD2 CATSRVAGGGNEQFF TGTGCCACCAGCAGAGTGGCGGGGGGAGGGAATGAGCAGTTCTTC
TRBJ2-7 TRBV29-1 NA NA CSVSPEGQAQYF TGCAGCGTTTCTCCGGAGGGCCAAGCGCAGTACTTC
TRBJ1-6 TRBV11-2 NA NA CASSLTPGYSPLHF TGTGCCAGCAGCTTAACACCGGGATATTCACCCCTCCACTTT
TRBJ1-2 TRBV15 NA NA CATSRVRDNYGYPF TGTGCCACCAGCAGAGTTAGGGACAACTATGGCTACCCCTTC
TRBJ2-3 TRBV7-9 NA NA CASSLRQAGDTQYF TGTGCCAGCAGCTTACGACAGGCAGGGGATACGCAGTATTTT
TRBJ2-2 TRBV27 NA TRBD2 CASRKSSGKTTGELFF TGTGCCAGCAGAAAATCTAGCGGGAAGACCACCGGGGAGCTGTTTTTT
TRBJ2-7 TRBV9 NA NA CASSVGSGEGEQYF TGTGCCAGCAGCGTAGGGTCAGGGGAAGGCGAGCAGTACTTC
TRBJ1-1 TRBV27 NA NA CASSRPGAEAFF TGTGCCAGCAGTCGGCCGGGAGCTGAAGCTTTCTTT
TRBJ1-3 TRBV4-2 NA NA CASSQVSGTLGNTIYF TGTGCCAGCAGCCAAGTCTCCGGGACACTAGGAAACACCATATATTTT
TRBJ2-5 TRBV25-1 NA NA CASLAVGRGTQYF TGTGCCAGCCTTGCCGTCGGGCGGGGGACCCAGTACTTC
TRBJ2-7 TRBV27 few TRBD1 CASSLSTGQGAYEQYF TGTGCCAGCAGTTTATCAACTGGACAGGGGGCCTACGAGCAGTACTTC
TRBJ2-4 TRBV19 NA TRBD1 CASSTPGTGANIQYF TGTGCCAGTAGTACCCCCGGGACAGGGGCAAACATTCAGTACTTC